This T cell receptor beta chain was sequenced during a study of CD8 T cells in Susac syndrome. Study findings and constraints: TCR sequencing and HLA analysis covered a relatively small number of individuals. Peak Susac CD8+ clonal expansion occurred in TEMRA cells and active patients.

In regard to this clonotype: The antigen is undetermined.

CDR1 and CDR2 (germline): LNHNV, YYDKDF (reference sequence). Trimming left V 6 bases short and J 4 bases short, with 13 bases between. The CDR3 has 14 residues. Random hexamers were used to reverse transcribe roughly 0.5 to 1 ug of RNA. The immunoSEQ assay covered 54 Vbeta and 13 Jbeta segments for CDR3. From the immunoSEQ multiplex PCR reads, TCRdb called clonotypes with MiXCR, one entry per CDR3 protein. This table holds approximately 79,000 distinct CDR3 sequences, roughly 92% found once. The chain carries TRBV15 and TRBJ2-1; D perhaps matches TRBD1 (5 bases). The origin of this receptor is a human donor with Susac syndrome. The sequenced sample consisted of CD8+ T cells from PBMCs. This CDR3 reads CATSLDTEYNEQFF. The CDR3 DNA is TGTGCCACCAGTTTGGACACGGAGTACAATGAGCAGTTCTTC. The whole variable domain, remainder taken from reference TRBV15 and TRBJ2-1, is DAMVIQNPRYQVTQFGKPVTLSCSQTLNHNVMYWYQQKSSQAPKLLFHYYDKDFNNEADTPDNFQSRRPNTSFCFLDIRSPGLGDTAMYLCATSLDTEYNEQFFGPGTRLTVL.